A selection of T cell receptor beta chains follows, all from one sample in a study of Graves' ophthalmopathy and Graves' hyperthyroidism. TCRdb recomputed calls from the multiplex PCR reads with MiXCR, one row per CDR3 protein. Among some 750,000 distinct CDR3 sequences, 40% were seen once, and the ten largest hold roughly 46%. Sequencing input: peripheral blood. All receptors come from an adult man with Graves' ophthalmopathy. The CDR3 runs from the conserved cysteine through the conserved F or W. The D gene is left open where the match is weak. Part of the rows lack a size; the others show once, few, many or a class for expanded clones.

CDR3: CASSGDSAYQPQHF
DNA: TGTGCCAGCAGCGGGGACAGCGCTTATCAGCCCCAGCATTTT
size: many
V: TRBV2
J: TRBJ1-5
D: TRBD1

CDR3: CASSYTAFGNTIYF
DNA: TGTGCCAGCAGTTACACCGCATTTGGAAACACCATATATTTT
size: NA
V: TRBV10-2
J: TRBJ1-3
D: NA

CDR3: CASSQRTSGGNTIYF
DNA: TGTGCCAGCAGCCAGAGGACTTCGGGTGGAAACACCATATATTTT
size: NA
V: TRBV7-2
J: TRBJ1-3
D: NA

CDR3: CSVEFPDGGEKLFF
DNA: TGCAGCGTTGAGTTCCCGGACGGGGGCGAAAAACTGTTTTTT
size: NA
V: TRBV29-1
J: TRBJ1-4
D: NA

CDR3: CASSGGRHYGYTF
DNA: TGTGCCAGCAGCGGTGGACGGCACTATGGCTACACCTTC
size: many
V: TRBV9
J: TRBJ1-2
D: NA

CDR3: CASSAPGGQGSNGYTF
DNA: TGTGCCAGCAGCGCCCCGGGGGGACAGGGGTCTAATGGCTACACCTTC
size: NA
V: TRBV7-9
J: TRBJ1-2
D: TRBD1

CDR3: CASSVVTGATEAFF
DNA: TGTGCCAGCAGCGTAGTTACAGGGGCCACTGAAGCTTTCTTT
size: many
V: TRBV9
J: TRBJ1-1
D: TRBD1

CDR3: CASSIDTGGYNQPQHF
DNA: TGTGCCAGTAGTATAGATACAGGGGGCTACAATCAGCCCCAGCATTTT
size: many
V: TRBV19
J: TRBJ1-5
D: TRBD1

CDR3: CASEGAMSYEQYF
DNA: TGTGCCAGCGAGGGCGCCATGTCCTACGAGCAGTACTTC
size: few
V: TRBV5-8
J: TRBJ2-7
D: NA

CDR3: CASSLAGIVPEAFF
DNA: TGTGCCAGCAGCTTAGCAGGGATTGTACCTGAAGCTTTCTTT
size: few
V: TRBV7-9
J: TRBJ1-1
D: NA

CDR3: CASSLDEGELTNEKLFF
DNA: TGTGCCAGCAGCTTGGATGAAGGGGAGTTAACTAATGAAAAACTGTTTTTT
size: NA
V: TRBV7-9
J: TRBJ1-4
D: NA

CDR3: CSAQAKGGAGTGRGYTF
DNA: TGCAGTGCACAAGCCAAGGGGGGTGCGGGGACCGGGAGGGGCTACACCTTC
size: once
V: TRBV20-1
J: TRBJ1-2
D: NA

CDR3: CASKGGQTKLGGYTF
DNA: TGTGCCAGCAAAGGAGGACAGACAAAGCTTGGTGGCTACACCTTC
size: many
V: TRBV2
J: TRBJ1-2
D: NA

CDR3: CATSRDRMERVTDTQYF
DNA: TGTGCCACCAGCAGAGATCGTATGGAACGGGTCACAGATACGCAGTATTTT
size: few
V: TRBV15
J: TRBJ2-3
D: NA

CDR3: CASRPRTGNTEAFF
DNA: TGTGCCAGCAGACCAAGGACAGGGAACACTGAAGCTTTCTTT
size: NA
V: TRBV7-9
J: TRBJ1-1
D: TRBD1

CDR3: CSVGKAGKGYTF
DNA: TGCAGCGTTGGCAAGGCAGGCAAGGGCTACACCTTC
size: NA
V: TRBV29-1
J: TRBJ1-2
D: NA

CDR3: CASSIKLAGAQTYEQYF
DNA: TGTGCCAGCAGCATTAAGCTAGCGGGAGCGCAAACCTACGAGCAGTACTTC
size: once
V: TRBV2
J: TRBJ2-7
D: TRBD2

CDR3: CASGDRTEAFF
DNA: TGTGCCAGCGGGGATCGGACTGAAGCTTTCTTT
size: NA
V: TRBV6-5
J: TRBJ1-1
D: NA

CDR3: CASSLGGLQETQYF
DNA: TGTGCCAGCAGCTTAGGGGGCCTCCAAGAGACCCAGTACTTC
size: many
V: TRBV7-9
J: TRBJ2-5
D: NA

CDR3: CASVREGNTEAFGPYEQYF
DNA: TGTGCCAGCGTCAGGGAGGGGAACACTGAAGCTTTCGGCCCCTACGAGCAGTACTTC
size: NA
V: TRBV7-2
J: TRBJ2-7
D: TRBD2

CDR3: CASSSAGSYNSPLHF
DNA: TGTGCCAGCAGCTCCGCCGGCTCCTATAATTCACCCCTCCACTTT
size: NA
V: TRBV7-9
J: TRBJ1-6
D: NA

CDR3: CASSSGRWVNTEAFF
DNA: TGTGCCAGCAGCTCCGGAAGATGGGTGAACACTGAAGCTTTCTTT
size: few
V: TRBV7-6
J: TRBJ1-1
D: NA

CDR3: CSVAPGTYEQYF
DNA: TGCAGCGTAGCCCCGGGGACCTACGAGCAGTACTTC
size: NA
V: TRBV29-1
J: TRBJ2-7
D: NA

CDR3: CASSFQNRGQETQYF
DNA: TGTGCCAGCAGCTTTCAAAACAGGGGGCAGGAGACCCAGTACTTC
size: NA
V: TRBV13
J: TRBJ2-5
D: TRBD1

CDR3: CSVVFQGNEKLFF
DNA: TGCAGCGTTGTTTTTCAGGGAAATGAAAAACTGTTTTTT
size: many
V: TRBV29-1
J: TRBJ1-4
D: NA

CDR3: CSAHRDSNEKLFF
DNA: TGCAGTGCTCACAGGGATTCTAATGAAAAACTGTTTTTT
size: few
V: TRBV20-1
J: TRBJ1-4
D: NA

CDR3: CASSLAFHRDSQETQYF
DNA: TGTGCCAGCAGCTTAGCATTTCACCGGGACAGCCAAGAGACCCAGTACTTC
size: NA
V: TRBV7-2
J: TRBJ2-5
D: TRBD1

CDR3: CASSSNRDLLRTEAFF
DNA: TGTGCCAGCAGTTCGAATAGGGATCTGTTGAGAACTGAAGCTTTCTTT
size: few
V: TRBV2
J: TRBJ1-1
D: NA

CDR3: CASSLLADRSEQYF
DNA: TGTGCCAGCAGCCTACTCGCGGACAGATCCGAGCAGTACTTC
size: NA
V: TRBV2
J: TRBJ2-7
D: NA

CDR3: CSVGALGATVVDEQYF
DNA: TGCAGCGTGGGGGCTTTGGGGGCGACGGTGGTGGACGAGCAGTACTTC
size: NA
V: TRBV29-1
J: TRBJ2-7
D: NA

CDR3: CAGSGKGQGFTGELFF
DNA: TGTGCCGGCAGCGGAAAGGGACAGGGTTTCACCGGGGAGCTGTTTTTT
size: NA
V: TRBV9
J: TRBJ2-2
D: TRBD1

CDR3: CASSSTGITGELFF
DNA: TGTGCCAGTAGTTCGACAGGTATCACCGGGGAGCTGTTTTTT
size: NA
V: TRBV19
J: TRBJ2-2
D: NA

CDR3: CATLNRGSITYEQYF
DNA: TGTGCCACCCTGAACCGAGGCAGCATTACCTACGAGCAGTACTTC
size: NA
V: TRBV24-1
J: TRBJ2-7
D: NA

CDR3: CSVRGGGAIYEQYF
DNA: TGCAGCGTTCGAGGTGGTGGAGCGATCTACGAGCAGTACTTC
size: many
V: TRBV29-1
J: TRBJ2-7
D: NA

CDR3: CAISEWGGTEAFF
DNA: TGTGCCATCAGTGAGTGGGGAGGCACTGAAGCTTTCTTT
size: NA
V: TRBV10-2
J: TRBJ1-1
D: NA

CDR3: CASSLGGGENYGYTF
DNA: TGCGCCAGCAGCTTGGGGGGGGGAGAGAACTATGGCTACACCTTC
size: NA
V: TRBV7-9
J: TRBJ1-2
D: NA

CDR3: CASRDLAGGETQYF
DNA: TGTGCCAGCAGGGACCTAGCGGGAGGCGAGACCCAGTACTTC
size: few
V: TRBV12-5
J: TRBJ2-5
D: TRBD2

CDR3: CSASRVLAGGDEQYF
DNA: TGCAGTGCTTCGAGAGTACTAGCGGGAGGGGACGAGCAGTACTTC
size: many
V: TRBV20-1
J: TRBJ2-7
D: TRBD2

CDR3: CASSLRRDLYEQYF
DNA: TGTGCCAGCAGTTTAAGACGGGACCTCTACGAGCAGTACTTC
size: few
V: TRBV12-3/TRBV12-4
J: TRBJ2-7
D: NA

CDR3: CASSAASSGVGETQYF
DNA: TGTGCCAGCAGCGCCGCTTCCAGCGGGGTGGGGGAGACCCAGTACTTC
size: many
V: TRBV9
J: TRBJ2-5
D: TRBD2

CDR3: CASSSPTGGEETQYF
DNA: TGTGCCAGCAGCTCACCGACAGGGGGCGAAGAGACCCAGTACTTC
size: NA
V: TRBV7-9
J: TRBJ2-5
D: TRBD1

CDR3: CASSEQTGLNEKLFF
DNA: TGTGCCAGCAGCGAACAGACAGGGCTTAATGAAAAACTGTTTTTT
size: few
V: TRBV9
J: TRBJ1-4
D: TRBD1

CDR3: CASSPPRRDSPLHF
DNA: TGTGCCAGCAGCCCCCCCCGCAGGGATTCACCCCTCCACTTT
size: few
V: TRBV7-2
J: TRBJ1-6
D: NA

CDR3: CASSLNLFRQDSYEQYF
DNA: TGTGCCAGCAGCTTGAATTTATTTCGACAGGACTCCTACGAGCAGTACTTC
size: few
V: TRBV11-2
J: TRBJ2-7
D: NA

CDR3: CAIDNEEANYGYTF
DNA: TGTGCCATCGATAACGAAGAAGCTAACTATGGCTACACCTTC
size: many
V: TRBV10-3
J: TRBJ1-2
D: NA

CDR3: CASSRRGGTGGQNTGELFF
DNA: TGTGCCAGCAGCCGGAGGGGGGGAACCGGGGGACAAAACACCGGAGAGCTGTTTTTT
size: NA
V: TRBV25-1
J: TRBJ2-2
D: NA

CDR3: CASSFRGASYEQYF
DNA: TGTGCCAGCAGCTTCCGGGGAGCCTCCTACGAGCAGTACTTC
size: many
V: TRBV7-8
J: TRBJ2-7
D: NA

CDR3: CASSPIRGATTGELFF
DNA: TGTGCCAGCAGCCCCATCCGGGGGGCGACAACCGGGGAGCTGTTTTTT
size: NA
V: TRBV25-1
J: TRBJ2-2
D: NA

CDR3: CSSYRGTEAFF
DNA: TGCAGCAGTTACAGGGGAACTGAAGCTTTCTTT
size: NA
V: TRBV29-1
J: TRBJ1-1
D: TRBD1

CDR3: CSVALARTASYGYTF
DNA: TGCAGCGTGGCTCTTGCCAGGACAGCCTCCTATGGCTACACCTTC
size: NA
V: TRBV29-1
J: TRBJ1-2
D: NA

CDR3: CATSRDLDRGSGYTF
DNA: TGTGCCACCAGCAGAGATCTCGACAGGGGCAGCGGCTACACCTTC
size: NA
V: TRBV15
J: TRBJ1-2
D: TRBD1